The entry that follows covers one TCR beta chain sequence. This clone is a singleton in its sample. The antigen it binds to is not known. There are no base qualities to consult, and no much larger clone falls within one base. Using the deep immunoSEQ assay, TCR CDR3 regions were amplified from genomic DNA by multiplex PCR. Genomic DNA extracted from each cell subset was distributed evenly over all wells of several immunoSEQ 96-well plates, and each plate served as one replicate. For sorted subsets, each replicate PCR was loaded with around 200 ng genomic DNA, equivalent to 25,000 to 35,000 T cell genomes. Purified libraries were quantified with a Qubit 3.0 fluorometer, sized on a Bioanalyzer 2100, and re-quantified with the KAPA Library Quantification kit. Every immunoSEQ 96-well plate was sequenced on a separate single-read 150-cycle Illumina NextSeq 550 flow cell. The source study handled its data this way. The immunoSEQ output contained only junctional sequences without quality scores, so filtering could not match that applied to full-length reads. To assign V/J genes and CDR3, sequences were annotated using PyIR, a Python wrapper for IgBLAST v1.9, with IMGT germline references. Reads were removed for weak V/J assignments (E-value above 1e-6), missing CDR3, stop codons, out-of-frame junctions, or ambiguous translated residues. V3J clonotypes were defined as sequences sharing an identical inferred V gene, J gene, and CDR3 amino acid sequence. Percentage overlap between repertoires was computed as shared unique clonotypes divided by the size of the smaller repertoire. Richness of each repertoire was evaluated using RTK rarefaction, the Chao1 estimator, and Recon v2.1 estimates of unobserved clonotypes. For all TCRbeta clonotypes obtained by the gDNA method from a handful of donors, generation probabilities were computed with OLGA. The table comes from immuneACCESS by way of TCRdb, which keeps in-frame sequences with V and J called. Part of the clones is missing from these tables; in studies checked, under half for an unresolved V gene and the rest for unknown reasons. V, J and clone size were drawn from that table, and D and trimming were deduced from the DNA. In all, the sample holds millions of clones, and 90% to 95% of those were seen once. The ten largest clones add up to 0.39% of the sample.

The sample is drawn from a study of shared clonotypes between healthy human individuals (dated by TCRdb to the early 2020s). Describing the broader study: The cohort included three men and a couple of women between 18 and 49 years of age. For each donor, CD4 naive and CD4 memory were each given three plates, CD8 naive was given two plates, and CD8 memory was given one plate. To estimate repertoire size and how much clonotypes are shared between individuals, the study performed deep sequencing of blood TCR repertoires from a handful of healthy adults. Libraries were prepared and TCR repertoires were sequenced by different laboratories using diverse techniques, in order to increase sequencing depth and limit assay-specific biases. Per donor, leukapheresis produced somewhere between about 0.94 and 8.9 billion PBMCs.

Results the study describes overall, beyond this receptor: Naive subsets generally had larger estimated clonotype richness than memory subsets did. When several donors were compared, the shared fraction of clonotypes was approximately 5% for naive CD4, about 4% for naive CD8, 2.3% for memory CD4, and 0.35% to 0.4% for memory CD8. Sampling was restricted to blood, and TCR repertoires in tissues likely differ from the TCR repertoires found in blood. The small number of donors limited the genetic and exposure-history diversity represented. Based on pairwise subsampling, the degree of clonotype sharing among donors was expected to be affected by sequencing depth. Incomplete sequencing was indicated by rarefaction of sorted-subset datasets, despite the large sequencing depth. Higher generation probabilities were observed for clonotypes shared by all four sorted-subset donors than for non-shared clonotypes.

The donors were healthy, HIV-negative adults who had no recently reported acute infections or vaccinations. Only Caucasian adults living in Nashville, Tennessee, USA were represented among the donors. Magnetic negative selection was used to enrich CD4+ T cells, after which naive cells were positively selected on CD45RA and the negative fraction became the memory subset. After blood collection by leukapheresis, PBMCs were isolated using Ficoll-Histopaque density gradient centrifugation and then cryopreserved in the vapor phase of liquid nitrogen. Analytical flow cytometry was used to check the purity and quantity of every magnetically sorted T cell population. From each sorted fraction, genomic DNA was isolated and quantified by UV absorbance on a Nanodrop 2000c. The sample taken for sequencing was naive CD4+ T cells from PBMCs. The sample's cell subset or site label is to be understood as: CD45RA+ positively selected. This TCR was recovered from a young man in good health. Some clones in this sample may be carry-over from other donors' samples.

DNA sequence: TGTGCCAGCAGTTCCTATCGCCTCTCCTACGAGCAGTACTTC. Its translation reads: CASSSYRLSYEQYF. The chain was built from TRBV28 and TRBJ2-7, with the D gene not confidently named. From the germline V gene, CDR1 is MDHEN and CDR2 is SYDVKM. Trimming removed 4 bases from V and 0 bases from J, leaving 10 bases between the germline ends. CDR3 length: 14 amino acids, cysteine to phenylalanine. The DNA shown is the 42-base CDR3, in frame from base 1.